Given below is one T cell receptor (beta chain) in context. No antigen is known for it. Within one base of it there is no much larger clone, and no base qualities were kept. These data originate in a study of blood T cell repertoires in COVID-19 (dated by TCRdb to about 2020). In the study overall: Samples from collaborators originated in the United States, Italy and Spain and spanned both the acute and convalescent phases of COVID-19. The prospective study material was composed of cDNA or gDNA derived from T cells, B-cell-depleted T cells, or PBMCs. The dataset comprised deeply sampled blood TCRbeta repertoires from subjects exposed to, actively infected with, or recovered from COVID-19. The repertoires were released in a freely available public database meant as a resource for research on the immune response to SARS-CoV-2. The samples were drawn from two sources: the first 160 participants of the ongoing ImmuneRACE study, and some 1,300 subjects contributed by 6 global collaborators. Sample metadata almost always included a de-identified subject ID, COVID-19 status, age in years and sex. Where available, HLA class I and class II types were obtained from metadata supplied by the sample provider rather than from assay-based typing. What the work shows at the level of the full study, not this receptor alone: The quantity of clinical and demographic metadata differed by source and by participant and was supplied without curation.

The CDR3 numbers 15 residues from cysteine through phenylalanine. Of all the DNA, just the CDR3 is kept, 45 bases in frame from base 1. The germline V gene specifies KGHSH as CDR1 and LQKENI as CDR2. V is cut by 6 bases and J by 0 bases, and the space between the germline ends is 12 bases. One collaborating source in Seattle enrolled patients while the patients were actively infected and followed the patients over time throughout the course of disease. Each collaborating institution followed its own protocols to collect whole blood in K2EDTA tubes. For TCRbeta analysis, collaborators shipped samples as frozen whole blood, isolated PBMCs, or DNA extracted from either of those sample types. The immunoSEQ Assay, a bias-controlled multiplex PCR, was used to amplify TCRbeta CDR3 regions from genomic DNA. For the original study's pipeline: The number of nucleated cells in each sample was estimated from the amplification of reference gene primers within the assay. To quantify the absolute abundance of each unique TCRbeta CDR3 rearrangement, sequence reads were collapsed and filtered. For each sample, productive Simpson clonality was calculated by taking the square root of Simpson's diversity index across productive rearrangements. TCRdb obtained this table from immuneACCESS and retained in-frame rearrangements with V and J assigned. These tables miss some clones; where compared with another copy, unresolved V genes account for less than half of the shortfall, and the remainder is unexplained. That table gives V, J and clone size, and the DNA gave D and trimming. The sample table records some 500,000 clones; roughly nine tenths of these occur just once. About 8.2% of the sample belongs to the ten largest clones.

The receptor chain draws on TRBV18 and TRBJ1-3; no D gene call is confident. This sequence originates from a woman aged 45-60 years with COVID-19, enrolled during active disease. The sequenced sample was peripheral blood. CDR3 region: CASSRDTNSGNTIYF. The DNA sequence follows: TGTGCCAGCTCCAGAGACACCAACTCTGGAAACACCATATATTTT.